The entry below gives a single T cell receptor (beta chain) sequence along with its context. As yet, its antigen is unknown. The sample is drawn from a study of Ad26.COV2.S vaccination and SARS-CoV-2 variants. Background on the study: Ad26.COV2.S given intramuscularly, once or twice 56 days apart. Regarding the study as a whole: Responses of spike-specific T cells (both CD8+ and CD4+) reportedly showed substantial breadth after vaccination.

Here immunoSEQ multiplex PCR was the method, and the copy in TCRdb shows in-frame clones only, minus some. The profile shows 400,000 to 500,000 clones, 88% of them singletons. V lost 4 bases and J 0 bases, leaving 10 bases between the germline ends. This CDR3 has 16 amino acids. The germline gives CDR1 KGHSH, CDR2 LQKENI. As to treatment: 19 received Ad26.COV2.S at low or high dose, single or two shots; about five received placebo; per-sample allocation not given. The samples date from day 63 after the first vaccine or placebo injection. An adult of 18-55 years in Boston served as donor. Specimen: peripheral blood, collected in a trial of Ad26.COV2.S vaccine versus placebo. The receptor was isolated from a person aged 18 to 59 who received the Ad26.COV2.S COVID-19 vaccine or a placebo. The chain carries TRBV18 and TRBJ2-6; D gene uncertain. This CDR3 is CASSLSGNSGANVLTF. The CDR3 DNA reads as TGTGCCAGCTCACTGTCCGGAAACTCTGGGGCCAACGTCCTGACTTTC.